The 4 T cell receptor beta chains listed next were all sequenced from one sample in a study of breast tumors, draining lymph nodes, adjacent tissues. The lymph nodes were axillary draining lymph nodes from breast cancer patients. In TCRdb, the multiplex PCR reads were re-called with MiXCR into one record per CDR3 protein. Here the sample spans about 300,000 distinct CDR3 sequences, under 35% being singletons. Sequencing was performed on axillary lymph node tissue. Source of these receptors: a female donor with breast cancer. Some clones in this sample may be carry-over from other donors' samples.

In its sample, this clonotype was seen many times. The V call is TRBV5-1, the J call TRBJ2-7; a weak D match, TRBD2 (5 bases). The germline gives CDR1 SGHRS, CDR2 YFSETQ. Trimming shortened V by 3 bases and J by 5 bases, and 15 bases separated the two germline ends. This CDR3 is built from 14 residues. The CDR3 DNA reads TGCGCCAGCAGCTCACTACTAGTGGGTAACGAGCAGTACTTC. As protein: CASSSLLVGNEQYF.

This clonotype came up many times. The chain is built from TRBV10-3 and TRBJ2-6, with unresolved D. This CDR3 contains 16 residues. Germline loops: CDR1 ENHRY, CDR2 SYGVKD. V was cut by 0 bases and J by 0 bases, with 6 bases left in between. The CDR3 DNA is TGTGCCATCAGTGAGTCGAACCCCTCTGGGGCCAACGTCCTGACTTTC. Protein: CAISESNPSGANVLTF.

Comments on this clonotype: This could be a read error, since a much larger clone is one nucleotide away. DNA of the CDR3: TGTGCCAGCAGCGTGGGACAGCCAAACTATGGCTACGCCTTC. Translated: CASSVGQPNYGYAF. The chain recombines TRBV11-2 with TRBJ1-2, with 7 positions matching TRBD1. The CDR3 spans 14 residues. Germline V CDR1 and CDR2: SGHAT, FQNNGV.

Notes on this clonotype: Here the CDR3 omits its conserved ending phenylalanine or tryptophan, so a read error is the likely source. J is TRBJ2-1 and V is TRBV12-3 or TRBV12-4, with TRBD2 as a possible D gene (6 bases). V was cut by 8 bases and J by 6 bases, with 17 bases left in between. The length of the CDR3 is 14 residues. The CDR3 loop reads CASLGGPNPNEQFL. The DNA of the CDR3 is TGTGCCAGCTTGGGGGGTCCTAACCCCAATGAGCAGTTCCTC.